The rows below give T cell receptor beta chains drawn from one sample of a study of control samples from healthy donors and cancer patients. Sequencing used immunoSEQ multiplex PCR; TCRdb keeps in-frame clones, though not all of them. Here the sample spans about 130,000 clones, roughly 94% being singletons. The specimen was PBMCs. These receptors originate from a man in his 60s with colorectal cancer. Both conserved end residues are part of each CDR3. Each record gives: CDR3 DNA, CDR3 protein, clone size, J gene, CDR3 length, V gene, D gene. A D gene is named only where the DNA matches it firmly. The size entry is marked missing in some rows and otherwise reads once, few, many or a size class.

DNA: TGTGCCAGCAGTGATGGACAGGGTGGGACTGAAGCTTTCTTT; CDR3: CASSDGQGGTEAFF; size: -; J: TRBJ1-1; length: 14; V: TRBV6-1; D: TRBD1
DNA: TGTGCCAGCAGCTTGGGATCGGGGGAGACCCAGTACTTC; CDR3: CASSLGSGETQYF; size: once; J: TRBJ2-5; length: 13; V: TRBV7-9; D: -
DNA: TGTGCCAGCAGTGGGCTTGAAACTGGAAACACCATATATTTT; CDR3: CASSGLETGNTIYF; size: -; J: TRBJ1-3; length: 14; V: TRBV25-1; D: -
DNA: TGTGCCAGCAGCGTAGGAAGCGGGGGCGGTGGGGAGACCCAGTACTTC; CDR3: CASSVGSGGGGETQYF; size: -; J: TRBJ2-5; length: 16; V: TRBV9; D: TRBD2
DNA: TGTGCCAGCTCACCAAGGGGGGGGCCCTACACTGAAGCTTTCTTT; CDR3: CASSPRGGPYTEAFF; size: -; J: TRBJ1-1; length: 15; V: TRBV18; D: -
DNA: TGTGCCAGCAGCTTAGCGGGTCGGTGGGGCTTAATTAACTATGGCTACACCTTC; CDR3: CASSLAGRWGLINYGYTF; size: -; J: TRBJ1-2; length: 18; V: TRBV7-8; D: -
DNA: TGTGCCAGCAGCCGATTACAGGGCACTAATGAAAAACTGTTTTTT; CDR3: CASSRLQGTNEKLFF; size: -; J: TRBJ1-4; length: 15; V: TRBV7-9; D: -
DNA: TGTGCCAGCAGCCAGGCCGGGACAGGGATAACTGAAGCTTTCTTT; CDR3: CASSQAGTGITEAFF; size: -; J: TRBJ1-1; length: 15; V: TRBV3-1/TRBV3-2; D: TRBD1
DNA: TGTGCCAGCAGCCAAGATGGGACAGAGAACACCGGGGAGCTGTTTTTT; CDR3: CASSQDGTENTGELFF; size: once; J: TRBJ2-2; length: 16; V: TRBV3-1/TRBV3-2; D: TRBD1
DNA: TGTGCCATCAGTCCCGGACAGTCTTATGGCTACACCTTC; CDR3: CAISPGQSYGYTF; size: once; J: TRBJ1-2; length: 13; V: TRBV10-3; D: -
DNA: TGTGCCAGCAGCGGGCAGGGCTACGAGCAGTACTTC; CDR3: CASSGQGYEQYF; size: -; J: TRBJ2-7; length: 12; V: TRBV14; D: -
DNA: TGTGCCAGCAGCGTAGAGTTGTCCTACGAGCAGTACTTC; CDR3: CASSVELSYEQYF; size: -; J: TRBJ2-7; length: 13; V: TRBV9; D: -
DNA: TGCGCCAGCAGCCTGGGGACAGGGGGCGCCCTAGGAGCTTTCTTT; CDR3: CASSLGTGGALGAFF; size: -; J: TRBJ1-1; length: 15; V: TRBV4-3; D: TRBD1
DNA: TGTGCCAGTAGTATGGGGCCTAGCGGAGATACGCAGTATTTT; CDR3: CASSMGPSGDTQYF; size: -; J: TRBJ2-3; length: 14; V: TRBV19; D: TRBD2
DNA: TGTGCCAGCAGCCCCCCCCCGGGAAACCCCAATGAGCAGTTCTTC; CDR3: CASSPPPGNPNEQFF; size: -; J: TRBJ2-1; length: 15; V: TRBV7-9; D: -
DNA: TGTGCCAGTAGTATGGGACGGAGGTTTAGCAATCAGCCCCAGCATTTT; CDR3: CASSMGRRFSNQPQHF; size: -; J: TRBJ1-5; length: 16; V: TRBV19; D: -
DNA: TGTGCCAGCAGCGTAGGATTAGGAAGCAATCAGCCCCAGCATTTT; CDR3: CASSVGLGSNQPQHF; size: -; J: TRBJ1-5; length: 15; V: TRBV9; D: -
DNA: TGTGCCAGCAGCCAAGATGGGGCTAGCGGGGGCCAAGAGACCCAGTACTTC; CDR3: CASSQDGASGGQETQYF; size: -; J: TRBJ2-5; length: 17; V: TRBV3-1/TRBV3-2; D: TRBD2
DNA: TGTGCCAGCAGCTTAAAGGCTGGGGTCACTAATGAAAAACTGTTTTTT; CDR3: CASSLKAGVTNEKLFF; size: -; J: TRBJ1-4; length: 16; V: TRBV7-9; D: -
DNA: TGTGCCAGCAGTGAAGTTGTAAACCGGGAGCTGTTTTTT; CDR3: CASSEVVNRELFF; size: few; J: TRBJ2-2; length: 13; V: TRBV6-1; D: -
DNA: TGTGCCAGCAGCGCCGGGACAGGGGGCACAGATACGCAGTATTTT; CDR3: CASSAGTGGTDTQYF; size: -; J: TRBJ2-3; length: 15; V: TRBV9; D: TRBD1
DNA: TGCGCCAGCAGCAGCATGACAGGGGGCTCCTACAATGAGCAGTTCTTC; CDR3: CASSSMTGGSYNEQFF; size: -; J: TRBJ2-1; length: 16; V: TRBV5-1; D: TRBD1
DNA: TGTGCCAGCAAGCGGGGGGCCGGCAATGAGCAGTTCTTC; CDR3: CASKRGAGNEQFF; size: -; J: TRBJ2-1; length: 13; V: TRBV2; D: TRBD2
DNA: TGTGCCACCCCGACCCCAGCCTACGAGCAGTACTTC; CDR3: CATPTPAYEQYF; size: -; J: TRBJ2-7; length: 12; V: TRBV24-1; D: -
DNA: TGTGCCAGCAGTTTGGTCCAGAAGAACACTGAAGCTTTCTTT; CDR3: CASSLVQKNTEAFF; size: -; J: TRBJ1-1; length: 14; V: TRBV27; D: -
DNA: TGTGCCAGCAGCTTAGGCCCGGGACAGACCACTAGCACAGATACGCAGTATTTT; CDR3: CASSLGPGQTTSTDTQYF; size: -; J: TRBJ2-3; length: 18; V: TRBV11-3; D: TRBD1
DNA: TGTGCCAGCAGCTTAGCACAGGAAATCTACGAGCAGTACTTC; CDR3: CASSLAQEIYEQYF; size: -; J: TRBJ2-7; length: 14; V: TRBV7-9; D: -
DNA: TGTGCCAGCAGCGCAGGACTAGCGGGGGGCATAAATGAGCAGTTCTTC; CDR3: CASSAGLAGGINEQFF; size: -; J: TRBJ2-1; length: 16; V: TRBV5-4; D: TRBD2
DNA: TGTGCCAGCAGTTCACAAGACAGCTCCTACGAGCAGTACTTC; CDR3: CASSSQDSSYEQYF; size: -; J: TRBJ2-7; length: 14; V: TRBV27; D: -
DNA: TGCGCCAGCAGCTTGGATGGACAGCCTAACTATGGCTACACCTTC; CDR3: CASSLDGQPNYGYTF; size: -; J: TRBJ1-2; length: 15; V: TRBV5-1; D: -
DNA: TGTGCCAGCAGTTACTCGATACGGGTGAGGCCCTACGAGCAGTACTTC; CDR3: CASSYSIRVRPYEQYF; size: -; J: TRBJ2-7; length: 16; V: TRBV6-6; D: -